What follows describes a single T cell receptor (beta chain). As yet, its antigen is unknown. Clones were sequenced by immunoSEQ multiplex PCR, and TCRdb holds only the in-frame ones, with some missing. The repertoire consists of over 15,000 clones, with 70% to 90% occurring once and the leading ten covering 0.69%. The sample belongs to a study of OX40 agonist ivuxolimab in advanced cancers. Study in general: Patients in dose escalation had liver, melanoma, kidney or head and neck cancers. Broader study findings: Clonal expansion was among the lowest in partial responders at 0.1-3.0 mg/kg, especially CD8+. Undetermined was the antigen specificity of the expanded peripheral T cells.

The V and J ends lost 5 bases and 4 bases respectively, with 19 bases between them. In germline, CDR1 is SGHTA, CDR2 FQGNSA. The CDR3 consists of 16 residues. Blood got drawn at baseline, again on cycle 4 day 1, and then on cycle 7 day 1. The clonotype was recovered from an adult with an advanced solid tumor such as melanoma, head and neck, liver or kidney cancer. Sequenced material: CD4+ or CD8+ T cells sorted from blood, taken in a trial of the OX40 agonist ivuxolimab. V is TRBV7-2 and J is TRBJ2-3, with TRBD2 as a possible D gene (5 bases). The CDR3 reads CASSPRRSSGSDTQYF. The DNA for the CDR3 is TGTGCCAGCAGCCCCCGAAGGTCCAGCGGCTCAGATACGCAGTATTTT. The full variable domain, its missing parts supplied by reference TRBV7-2 and TRBJ2-3, is GAGVSQSPSNKVTEKGKDVELRCDPISGHTALYWYRQSLGQGLEFLIYFQGNSAPDKSGLPSDRFSAERTGGSVSTLTIQRTQQEDSAVYLCASSPRRSSGSDTQYFGPGTRLTVL.